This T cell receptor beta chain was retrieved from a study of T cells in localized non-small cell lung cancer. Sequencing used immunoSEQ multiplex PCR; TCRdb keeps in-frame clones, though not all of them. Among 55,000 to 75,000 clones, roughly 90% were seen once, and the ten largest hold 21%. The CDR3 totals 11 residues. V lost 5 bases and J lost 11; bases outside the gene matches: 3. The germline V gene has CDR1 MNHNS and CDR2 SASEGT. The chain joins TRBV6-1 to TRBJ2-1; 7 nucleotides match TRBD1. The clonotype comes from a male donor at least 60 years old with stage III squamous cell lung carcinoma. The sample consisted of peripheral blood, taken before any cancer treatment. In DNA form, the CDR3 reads TGTGCCAGCAGTCGACAGGGTCAGCAGTTCTTC. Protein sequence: CASSRQGQQFF.